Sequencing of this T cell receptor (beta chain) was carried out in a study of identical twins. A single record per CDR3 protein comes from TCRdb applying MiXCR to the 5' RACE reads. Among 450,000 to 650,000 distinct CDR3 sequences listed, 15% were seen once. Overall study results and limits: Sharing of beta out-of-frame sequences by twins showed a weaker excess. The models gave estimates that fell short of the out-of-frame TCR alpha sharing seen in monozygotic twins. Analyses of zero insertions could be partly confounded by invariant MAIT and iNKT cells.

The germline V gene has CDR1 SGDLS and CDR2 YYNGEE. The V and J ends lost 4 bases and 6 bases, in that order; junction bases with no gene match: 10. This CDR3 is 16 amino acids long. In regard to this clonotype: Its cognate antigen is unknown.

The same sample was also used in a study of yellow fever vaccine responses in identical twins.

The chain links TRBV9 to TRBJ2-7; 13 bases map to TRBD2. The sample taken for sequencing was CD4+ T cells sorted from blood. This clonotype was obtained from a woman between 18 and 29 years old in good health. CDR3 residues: CASSSGLAGPYGEQYF. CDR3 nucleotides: TGTGCCAGCAGCTCGGGACTAGCGGGGCCCTACGGCGAGCAGTACTTC.